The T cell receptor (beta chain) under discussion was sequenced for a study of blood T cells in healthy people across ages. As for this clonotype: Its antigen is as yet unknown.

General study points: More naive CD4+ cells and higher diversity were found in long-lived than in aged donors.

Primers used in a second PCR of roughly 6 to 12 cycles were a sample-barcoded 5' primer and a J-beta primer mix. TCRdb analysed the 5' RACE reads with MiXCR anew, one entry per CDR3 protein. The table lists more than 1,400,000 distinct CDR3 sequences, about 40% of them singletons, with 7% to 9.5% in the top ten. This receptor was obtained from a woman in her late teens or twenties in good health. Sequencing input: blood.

The CDR3, as DNA: TGTGCCAGCTCACCAAACCTGGATTCACCCCTCCACTTT. It is translated as CASSPNLDSPLHF. V usage is TRBV18 and J usage is TRBJ1-6; the D is unclear. V lost 2 bases, J lost 8 bases, and 7 bases lay in between. Germline CDR1 KGHSH, CDR2 LQKENI. This CDR3 region has 13 residues.